This T cell receptor (beta chain) was obtained from a study of blood T cells in healthy people across ages. Total RNA amounts of at least 5 micrograms were extracted per sample. In this sample, this clonotype turned up a few times. Its antigen is not known. General observations from the study: Diversity of TCR beta per million T cells declined in a roughly linear way with age.

The CDR3 consists of 13 residues. V lost 2 bases, J lost 4 bases, and 8 bases lay in between. Combining a sample-barcoded 5' primer with a J-beta primer mix, a second PCR ran for roughly 7 to 12 cycles. TCRdb reprocessed the 5' RACE reads via MiXCR and lists one record per CDR3 protein. The repertoire includes about 970,000 distinct CDR3 sequences, roughly 50% of them detected once, and 20% to 25% sits in the top ten. This receptor was identified in a woman between 55 and 75 years old in good health. J is TRBJ2-5 and V is TRBV12-3 or TRBV12-4, with D tentatively TRBD1 (6 bases). Sequenced: blood. The CDR3 protein is CASSLKGGETQYF. The CDR3 nucleotides read TGTGCCAGCAGTTTAAAAGGGGGAGAGACCCAGTACTTC.